The 20 T cell receptor beta chains given below trace back to one sample, sequenced in a study of cytomegalovirus exposure and HLA in healthy donors. PCR was performed using 60 Vbeta and 13 Jbeta primers. Assay used: immunoSEQ multiplex PCR; TCRdb lists only in-frame clones, some missing. Of 100,000 to 150,000 clones in the sample, about 80% were seen once. The specimen was PBMCs. All receptors derive from a woman aged 40 to 50 in good health and CMV-seronegative.

J is TRBJ2-3 and V is TRBV4-3, with D possibly matching TRBD2 (5 bases). The V and J ends lost 4 bases and 1 base respectively, with 18 bases between them. The germline gives CDR1 LGHNA, CDR2 YSLEER. This CDR3 comprises 17 residues. The CDR3 DNA follows: TGCGCCAGCAGCCGATATAATCGGGGTGCCGGCACAGATACGCAGTATTTT. As protein: CASSRYNRGAGTDTQYF.

This chain links TRBV7-2 with TRBJ1-2; D is possibly TRBD1 (6 bases). Germline assignment: CDR1 SGHTA and CDR2 FQGNSA. The CDR3 loop spans 15 amino acids. The V gene lost 1 base and the J gene lost 4 bases, with 13 bases spanning the gap. CDR3 amino acids: CASSLEAGASYGYTF. The CDR3 DNA reads TGTGCCAGCAGCTTAGAAGCGGGGGCGAGCTATGGCTACACCTTC.

This chain uses TRBV19 with TRBJ1-4; 7 nucleotides agree with TRBD1. The CDR3 spans 15 residues. With V trimmed by 4 bases and J by 3 bases, 5 bases remained unmatched. Germline V gene lookup returns CDR1 LNHDA and CDR2 SQIVND (reference sequence). CDR3 in amino acids: CASSTTGPANEKLFF. The DNA for the CDR3 is TGTGCCAGTAGTACGACAGGGCCGGCTAATGAAAAACTGTTTTTT.

Turning to this clone: The conserved closing phenylalanine or tryptophan is absent in this CDR3, likely reflecting a read error. V is TRBV4-3 and J is TRBJ1-2; D call uncertain. This CDR3 comprises 15 residues. Germline V gives CDR1 LGHNA, CDR2 YSLEER. Trimming cost V 0 bases and J 5 bases, with 13 bases left between them. The CDR3, as DNA: TGCGCCAGCAGCCAAGATCTGCGGGGAGATTATGGCTACACCCTC. Translation: CASSQDLRGDYGYTL.

This chain joins TRBV7-3 and TRBJ1-1; D is uncertain. Between the trimmed V and J ends, which lost 1 base and 0 bases, there was a span of 9 bases. Looked up from germline, CDR1 is SGHTA and CDR2 is FQGTGA. This CDR3 is 15 amino acids long. CDR3 residues: CASSLRFGVNTEAFF. The CDR3 DNA reads as TGTGCCAGCAGCTTAAGGTTCGGGGTGAACACTGAAGCTTTCTTT. Looking up the rest from reference TRBV7-3 and TRBJ1-1 gives the full variable domain: GAGVSQTPSNKVTEKGKYVELRCDPISGHTALYWYRQSLGQGPEFLIYFQGTGAADDSGLPNDRFFAVRPEGSVSTLKIQRTERGDSAVYLCASSLRFGVNTEAFFGQGTRLTVV.

The V call is TRBV7-2, the J call TRBJ2-7; 7 bases agree with TRBD1. Looked up from germline, CDR1 is SGHTA and CDR2 is FQGNSA. The J segment lost 4 bases and the V segment lost 6 bases, leaving 9 bases of the junction unmatched. This CDR3 comprises 14 residues. CDR3 in DNA: TGTGCCAGCAGTATAGGGGACAGAAGGTACGAGCAGTACTTC. It codes for CASSIGDRRYEQYF.

This clone has a single count. The rearrangement uses TRBV5-1 and TRBJ2-7; D not certain. Trimming took off 6 bases at V and 0 bases at J, with 10 bases between the two ends. The CDR3 is made up of 13 amino acids. Germline V gene sequence: CDR1 SGHRS, CDR2 YFSETQ. CDR3 bases: TGCGCCAGCATGTCCTCTTACTCCTACGAGCAGTACTTC. Translating it yields CASMSSYSYEQYF.

This clone was detected only a few times. This chain connects TRBV5-1 to TRBJ1-1, with D maybe TRBD1 (6 bases). The CDR3 has 14 residues. Trimming shortened V by 4 bases and J by 0 bases, and 10 bases separated the two germline ends. Per the germline V gene, CDR1 is SGHRS and CDR2 is YFSETQ. The CDR3 sequence: CASSPQGMNTEAFF. The CDR3 region has the DNA TGCGCCAGCAGCCCCCAGGGGATGAACACTGAAGCTTTCTTT.

The chain uses TRBV15 and TRBJ1-1; perhaps TRBD1 as D (5 bases). The V gene lost 3 bases and the J gene lost 2 bases, with 10 bases spanning the gap. There are 14 residues in the CDR3. The V gene's germline CDR1 is LNHNV and CDR2 YYDKDF (reference sequence). DNA for the CDR3: TGTGCCACCAGCAGCGGGGGGATAAACACTGAAGCTTTCTTT. Its protein is CATSSGGINTEAFF.

The chain recombines TRBV5-1 with TRBJ1-2; TRBD1 matches at 8 bases. CDR3 length: 13 residues. Trimming cost V 4 bases and J 4 bases; bases outside gene matches: 3. Germline values: CDR1 SGHRS, CDR2 YFSETQ. The CDR3 DNA reads TGCGCCAGCAGCATCGACAGGGGCTATGGCTACACCTTC. Its translation is CASSIDRGYGYTF.

This clone occurred once. The CDR3 loop is CASRASEGGNEKLFF. DNA for the CDR3: TGTGCCAGCAGAGCCTCGGAAGGGGGTAATGAAAAACTGTTTTTT. The rearrangement joins TRBV6-5 to TRBJ1-4; TRBD1 might be the D (6 bases). This CDR3 spans 15 amino acids. V dropped 6 bases and J dropped 4 bases, with 15 bases sitting between them. Germline loops: CDR1 MNHEY, CDR2 SVGAGI.

This chain links TRBV4-1 with TRBJ1-1; D perhaps matches TRBD1 (5 bases). This CDR3 contains 13 residues. Trimming removed 3 bases at V and 5 bases at J, with 10 bases between. The germline V gene has CDR1 MGHRA and CDR2 YSYEKL. DNA for the CDR3: TGCGCCAGCAGCCACTTCGGGGGGACTGAAGCTTTCTTT. This sequence encodes CASSHFGGTEAFF.

This clone appeared once. The genes are TRBV5-6 and TRBJ2-3; 7 nucleotides align to TRBD2. The germline V gene encodes CDR1 SGHDT and CDR2 YYEEEE. The trim removed 0 bases at V and 4 bases at J, leaving 8 bases unmatched. The CDR3 totals 16 residues. CDR3 protein: CASSLDPTSLADTQYF. The CDR3 DNA sequence: TGTGCCAGCAGCTTGGACCCGACTAGCTTGGCAGATACGCAGTATTTT.

V gene TRBV4-2 combines with J gene TRBJ2-3, with D unclear. Germline V gives CDR1 LGHNA, CDR2 YNFKEQ. V was cut by 0 bases and J by 3 bases, with 10 bases left in between. The CDR3 extends over 15 amino acids. CDR3 coding DNA: TGTGCCAGCAGCCAAGAGAGGAGTGGGACAGATACGCAGTATTTT. As protein: CASSQERSGTDTQYF.

This rearrangement joins TRBV4-1 to TRBJ1-4; D possibly corresponds to TRBD1 (5 bases). The CDR3 runs to 16 residues. Germline V gives CDR1 MGHRA, CDR2 YSYEKL. V lost 4 bases and J 7 bases, leaving 19 bases between the germline ends. The CDR3 is CASSPTGGGLTEKLFF. The DNA for the CDR3 is TGCGCCAGCAGCCCCACGGGGGGGGGATTGACTGAAAAACTGTTTTTT.

The CDR3 loop is CASSLDGHIYEQYF. For the CDR3, the DNA is TGCGCCAGCAGCTTGGATGGACACATCTACGAGCAGTACTTC. V is TRBV5-1 and J is TRBJ2-7, with TRBD1 as a possible D gene (5 bases). Per the germline V gene, CDR1 is SGHRS and CDR2 is YFSETQ. CDR3 size: 14 residues. Trimming shortened V by 0 bases and J by 3 bases, and 10 bases separated the two germline ends.

This clone was seen only once. CDR3 residues: CASSPSGGQTYGYTF. The CDR3 bases are TGTGCCAGCAGTCCTTCCGGAGGACAGACCTATGGCTACACCTTC. The gene calls are TRBV2 and TRBJ1-2, with D maybe TRBD1 (6 bases). The CDR3 has 15 residues. Germline V gives CDR1 SNHLY, CDR2 FYNNEI. Trimming cost V 5 bases and J 4 bases, with 17 bases left between them. Variable domain in full (rest from reference TRBV2 and TRBJ1-2): EPEVTQTPSHQVTQMGQEVILRCVPISNHLYFYWYRQILGQKVEFLVSFYNNEISEKSEIFDDQFSVERPDGSNFTLKIRSTKLEDSAMYFCASSPSGGQTYGYTFGSGTRLTVV.

The gene calls are TRBV25-1 and TRBJ1-2; TRBD1 matches at 8 bases. The V gene's germline CDR1 is MGHDK and CDR2 SYGVNS. Unmatched junction bases numbered 2, after V lost 4 bases and J lost 4 bases. The CDR3 has 13 amino acids. The CDR3 spells CASSVGQGYGYTF. DNA for the CDR3: TGTGCCAGCAGTGTAGGACAGGGCTATGGCTACACCTTC.

The chain employs TRBV10-3 and TRBJ2-5, with 13 nucleotides matching TRBD2. Looked up from germline, CDR1 is ENHRY and CDR2 is SYGVKD. V shed 4 bases, J shed 4 bases, and the junction held 9 bases outside the gene matches. This CDR3 spans 17 amino acids. The CDR3: CAISALLAGGPRETQYF. The CDR3 DNA sequence: TGTGCCATCAGTGCCCTACTAGCGGGAGGGCCTAGAGAGACCCAGTACTTC.

This chain links TRBV7-3 with TRBJ1-1; no definite D call. The germline V and J ends were trimmed by 5 bases and 8 bases, with 15 bases remaining between them. This CDR3 is 13 amino acids long. CDR1 is SGHTA, CDR2 FQGTGA, per germline. In nucleotides, the CDR3 is TGTGCCAGCAGCCGCCGCGGAGGAACAGAAGCTTTCTTT. Translation gives CASSRRGGTEAFF.